Shown below are 15 T cell receptor beta chains from a single sample sequenced in a study of metastatic and nonmetastatic thyroid tumors. The entire patient cohort was treatment-naive prior to thyroid surgery. MiXCR re-clonotyped the PCR reads for TCRdb. Here the sample spans about 62,000 clones, under 5% being singletons. Sequenced sample: blood. These receptors originate from a female donor with papillary thyroid cancer or a benign thyroid nodule (not recorded which). Some clones in this sample may be carry-over from other donors' samples.

This clone showed up many times. The chain has TRBV5-1 and TRBJ2-2; the D gene could be TRBD1 or TRBD2 (5 bases each). V was pared by 1 base and J by 0 bases, with 13 bases between. The CDR3 totals 17 residues. Germline-derived CDR1 and CDR2 are SGHRS and YFSETQ. DNA of the CDR3: TGCGCCAGCAGCTTGTTTATCGGGACCACGAACACCGGGGAGCTGTTTTTT. This translates into CASSLFIGTTNTGELFF. Full variable domain (rest looked up from reference TRBV5-1 and TRBJ2-2): KAGVTQTPRYLIKTRGQQVTLSCSPISGHRSVSWYQQTPGQGLQFLFEYFSETQRNKGNFPGRFSGRQFSNSRSEMNVSTLELGDSALYLCASSLFIGTTNTGELFFGEGSRLTVL.

To note about this clone: A much larger clone is a single base away; this may be a read error. The chain links TRBV29-1 to TRBJ2-1; D gene uncertain. The CDR3 is 14 amino acids. Trimming shortened V by 5 bases and J by 1 base, and 12 bases separated the two germline ends. CDR1 is SQVTM, CDR2 ANQGSEA, per germline. The CDR3 DNA reads as TGCAGCGTTAGAAGCCGAAGATCCTACAATGAGCAGTTCTTC. Its protein product is CSVRSRRSYNEQFF.

This clone was observed many times. V gene TRBV18 combines with J gene TRBJ1-2; a weak D match, TRBD1 (6 bases). Germline CDR1 KGHSH, CDR2 LQKENI. V lost 3 bases and J 7 bases, leaving 15 bases between the germline ends. The CDR3 spans 14 residues. The DNA of the CDR3 is TGTGCCAGCTCACCCCCGAACAGGGCCTCTGGCTACACCTTC. It codes for CASSPPNRASGYTF.

With respect to this clone: The CDR3 does not close with the conserved phenylalanine or tryptophan, likely indicating a read error. Because the CDR3's place on the DNA is in doubt, the DNA is left out and the CDR3 is given as listed by TCRdb. This chain joins TRBV28 and TRBJ1-5; the D segment call TRBD1 is taken from the table without a DNA check. The CDR3 spans 18 residues, counting both ends. Germline CDR1 is MDHEN and CDR2 is SYDVKM. This CDR3 reads CASSPGPIGTGGFQPHHL.

The table lists this clone with a few counts. The CDR3: CASSRPRGSNQPQHF. DNA for the CDR3: TGTGCCAGCAGCAGACCCAGGGGGAGCAATCAGCCCCAGCATTTT. This chain uses TRBV28 with TRBJ1-5, with 7 bases fitting TRBD1. The CDR3 runs 15 residues. Trimming cost V 6 bases and J 1 base; bases outside gene matches: 6. CDR1 is MDHEN and CDR2 is SYDVKM in the germline V gene.

A note on this clone: A much larger clone is a single base away; this may be a read error. The rearrangement links TRBV20-1 to TRBJ1-1, with D possibly matching TRBD1 (5 bases). V shed 4 bases and J shed 2 bases, with 14 bases lying between them. In germline, CDR1 is DFQATT, CDR2 SNEGSKA (reference sequence). The CDR3 length is 14 residues. The CDR3 DNA reads TGCAGTGCTATAGAAGGGGATTCAAACACTGAAGCTTTCTTT. Amino acid sequence: CSAIEGDSNTEAFF.

Many counts were recorded for this clone. This rearrangement joins TRBV12-3 or TRBV12-4 to TRBJ1-5, with 7 positions matching TRBD1. V shed 1 base and J 5 bases; nucleotides not matched to a gene: 2. The CDR3 has 14 amino acids. This CDR3 reads CASSLVGGDQPQHF. The CDR3 nucleotides are TGTGCCAGCAGTTTAGTAGGGGGCGATCAGCCCCAGCATTTT.

This clone turned up a few times. This could be a read error, since a much larger clone is one nucleotide away. This chain links TRBV2 with TRBJ2-7; D gene unclear. In germline, CDR1 is SNHLY, CDR2 FYNNEI. The CDR3 consists of 14 residues. The CDR3 DNA sequence: TGTGCCGGCAGCGATAAACTTATAAACAACGAGCAGTACTTC. Protein: CAGSDKLINNEQYF.

This clone was counted many times. A much larger clone differs by one base, so this may be a read error. This chain uses TRBV6-1 with TRBJ1-1; 8 bases match TRBD1. J was trimmed by 6 bases and V by 6 bases; bases with no gene match: 9. CDR3 length equals 14 residues. In germline, CDR1 is MNHNS, CDR2 SASEGT. CDR3 region: CASRGDRRHAEAFF. The CDR3 region has the DNA TGTGCCAGCAGGGGGGACAGGCGCCACGCTGAAGCTTTCTTT.

In this sample, this clone turned up many times. The sample holds other DNA sequences that translate to the same CDR3. This sequence joins TRBV12-3 or TRBV12-4 and TRBJ2-5; 12 nucleotides line up with TRBD2. There are 15 residues in the CDR3. With 6 bases clipped from V and 2 bases from J, the junction kept 4 bases outside the gene matches. CDR3 in DNA: TGTGCCAGCAGCGGGACTAGCGGGCCTCAAGAGACCCAGTACTTC. It codes for CASSGTSGPQETQYF.

The chain joins TRBV12-3 or TRBV12-4 to TRBJ1-4; D is ambiguous. Trimming shortened V by 7 bases and J by 8 bases, and 11 bases separated the two germline ends. The CDR3 spans 12 residues. The CDR3 DNA reads as TGTGCCAGCACCTCCGTGGGGGAAAAACTGTTTTTT. Protein: CASTSVGEKLFF.

On this clone: The junction shows a germline mismatch at one end, possibly a read error. The chain links TRBV28 to TRBJ1-5; TRBD1 might be the D (5 bases). The CDR3 has 13 residues. Germline values: CDR1 MDHEN, CDR2 SYDVKM. CDR3 residues: CASGQGSNQPQNF. CDR3 sequence (DNA): TGTGCCAGCGGCCAGGGTAGCAATCAGCCCCAGAATTTT.

The DNA for the CDR3 is TGTGCCAGCAGAAGAGGGGAATTCTCACCCCTCCACTTT. It codes for CASRRGEFSPLHF. The V gene is TRBV6-1, the J gene TRBJ1-6; perhaps TRBD1 as D (5 bases). V lost 6 bases, J lost 10 bases, and 13 bases lay in between. CDR3 length equals 13 residues. The germline CDR1 and CDR2 sequences are MNHNS and SASEGT.

This clone was observed a handful of times. The rearrangement joins TRBV14 to TRBJ2-1; a possible D gene is TRBD1 (6 bases). From germline, CDR1 is SGHDN and CDR2 FVKESK. CDR3 length equals 15 residues. V lost 3 bases and J lost 7, with 16 bases in between. CDR3 amino acids: CASSHTGLRGNEQFF. DNA for the CDR3: TGTGCCAGCAGCCACACAGGGTTGAGGGGGAATGAGCAGTTCTTC.

This clone was detected only a few times. The chain uses TRBV27 and TRBJ1-2, with D unresolved. The CDR3 totals 14 residues. With 4 bases removed from V and 8 bases from J, the gap between germline ends came to 17 bases. The germline gives CDR1 MNHEY, CDR2 SMNVEV (reference sequence). CDR3 DNA sequence: TGTGCCAGCAGTTATTCGGGCCCGCGGGTGGGCTACACCTTC. Its protein is CASSYSGPRVGYTF.